A selection of T cell receptor beta chains follows, all from one sample in a study of shared clonotypes between healthy human individuals. The method was immunoSEQ multiplex PCR; TCRdb's version includes in-frame clones alone and lacks a portion of them. The data show hundreds of thousands of clones, 80% to 95% seen once. Sequencing was performed on naive CD8+ T cells sorted from blood. The source of these receptors is a man aged 25-40 years in good health. The CDR3 runs from the conserved cysteine through the conserved F or W. D genes are given only for firm matches. Not all rows give a size; the values are once, few, many and, for expanded clones, a class.

size	V	D	J	length	DNA	CDR3
NA	TRBV30	TRBD2	TRBJ2-2	13	TGTGCCCGGACTAGCGGGATGGCCGGGGAGCTGTTTTTT	CARTSGMAGELFF
NA	TRBV13	NA	TRBJ1-2	14	TGTGCCAGCAGCTTCTTTTCGGGGGAACGTGGCTACACCTTC	CASSFFSGERGYTF
NA	TRBV5-4	NA	TRBJ2-4	12	TGTGCCAGCAGCGTGGACCTTGACATTCAGTACTTC	CASSVDLDIQYF
NA	TRBV11-3	NA	TRBJ1-1	13	TGTGCCAGCAGCTCCCGGGAATCAACTGAAGCTTTCTTT	CASSSRESTEAFF
NA	TRBV6-5	TRBD2	TRBJ2-2	13	TGTGCCAGCAGTCCTAGCGGGACCGGGGAGCTGTTTTTT	CASSPSGTGELFF
NA	TRBV14	TRBD2	TRBJ2-1	16	TGTGCCAGCAGCCAATTGACTAGCGGGAGCTACAATGAGCAGTTCTTC	CASSQLTSGSYNEQFF
NA	TRBV25-1	TRBD1	TRBJ1-2	15	TGTGCCAGCAGAGGTCCGGGGGACAGAGACTATGGCTACACCTTC	CASRGPGDRDYGYTF
NA	TRBV4-1	NA	TRBJ1-5	15	TGCGCCAGCAGCCAAGAGGGTTATGGCGATCAGCCCCAGCATTTT	CASSQEGYGDQPQHF
NA	TRBV11-2	NA	TRBJ1-1	15	TGTGCCAGCAGCCCGATCGTGGGACGGTACACTGAAGCTTTCTTT	CASSPIVGRYTEAFF
few	TRBV27	TRBD2	TRBJ2-7	14	TGTGCCAGCAGTTTAAGCGGGAGAGGCGACGAGCAGTACTTC	CASSLSGRGDEQYF
NA	TRBV7-2	TRBD1	TRBJ2-5	15	TGTGCCAGCAGCTTAGTTGGGACAGAGAGTGAGACCCAGTACTTC	CASSLVGTESETQYF
NA	TRBV7-6	TRBD1	TRBJ2-7	14	TGTGCCAGCAGCTTAGTTCAGGGGGCGGACGAGCAGTACTTC	CASSLVQGADEQYF
once	TRBV7-9	NA	TRBJ2-3	15	TGTGCCAGCAGCTCAACCCGACAGGTAGGAGATACGCAGTATTTT	CASSSTRQVGDTQYF
NA	TRBV7-8	NA	TRBJ2-1	15	TGTGCCAGCAGCTGGCTAGGGGGGCTATACAATGAGCAGTTCTTC	CASSWLGGLYNEQFF
NA	TRBV7-2	NA	TRBJ2-1	14	TGTGCCAGCAGTCTACGCTCCTCCTACAATGAGCAGTTCTTC	CASSLRSSYNEQFF
once	TRBV5-1	TRBD2	TRBJ2-7	15	TGCGCCAGCAGCTTCGGGACTAGCGGAATCTACGAGCAGTACTTC	CASSFGTSGIYEQYF
NA	TRBV4-1	NA	TRBJ2-1	15	TGCGCCAGCAGCCCCAGCCGAAGCTCCTACAATGAGCAGTTCTTC	CASSPSRSSYNEQFF
NA	TRBV7-9	TRBD1	TRBJ1-1	14	TGTGCCAGCAGCCTAACTACAGGGGTGACTGAAGCTTTCTTT	CASSLTTGVTEAFF
NA	TRBV2	NA	TRBJ2-1	13	TGTGCCAGCAGTGGGGCCGCGGGAAATGAGCAGTTCTTC	CASSGAAGNEQFF
NA	TRBV6-5	TRBD1	TRBJ2-4	14	TGTGCCAGCAGTTACGGGACAGGGATAAACATTCAGTACTTC	CASSYGTGINIQYF
once	TRBV7-8	NA	TRBJ2-5	14	TGTGCCAGCAGCCCAAAGTCCGGGATAGAGACCCAGTACTTC	CASSPKSGIETQYF
NA	TRBV27	NA	TRBJ2-1	13	TGTGCCAGCAGTGTAATGGAGAACAATGAGCAGTTCTTC	CASSVMENNEQFF
NA	TRBV28	TRBD2	TRBJ2-7	16	TGTGCCAGCAGTTCCTTATTAGCGGGAGCTTTCCACGAGCAGTACTTC	CASSSLLAGAFHEQYF
once	TRBV11-2	NA	TRBJ2-1	15	TGTGCCAGCTTGGGGTCTCCAGGAGGTGATAATGAGCAGTTCTTC	CASLGSPGGDNEQFF
NA	TRBV9	NA	TRBJ1-5	15	TGTGCCAGCAGCCCCGGGGAGGTCTCCAATCAGCCCCAGCATTTT	CASSPGEVSNQPQHF
once	TRBV27	TRBD2	TRBJ2-3	15	TGTGCCAGCAGTTTACCCGGACTAGCGTCAGATACGCAGTATTTT	CASSLPGLASDTQYF
NA	TRBV18	NA	TRBJ2-2	15	TGTGCCAGCTCACCAAGTTTTACGGGGACCGGGGAGCTGTTTTTT	CASSPSFTGTGELFF
NA	TRBV2	NA	TRBJ2-7	12	TGTGCCAGCACCCGCCCAGGGAGCGAGCAGTACTTC	CASTRPGSEQYF
NA	TRBV7-6	NA	TRBJ2-7	14	TGTGCCAGCAGCTCTAGGACTGATGACTACGAGCAGTACTTC	CASSSRTDDYEQYF
NA	TRBV9	TRBD1	TRBJ2-7	15	TGTGCCAGCAGCACCGGACAGGGAATCTCCTACGAGCAGTACTTC	CASSTGQGISYEQYF
NA	TRBV2	TRBD1	TRBJ2-7	17	TGTGCCAGCAGTGACAGTTCCGGGACAGTTAACGTGTACGAGCAGTACTTC	CASSDSSGTVNVYEQYF
NA	TRBV27	TRBD2	TRBJ2-1	13	TGTGCCAGCAGCCCACTAGCGGACAATGAGCAGTTCTTC	CASSPLADNEQFF
NA	TRBV6-5	TRBD2	TRBJ2-7	14	TGTGCCAGCAGTTACAGTGGCGGGGGCTACGAGCAGTACTTC	CASSYSGGGYEQYF
NA	TRBV2	NA	TRBJ2-4	14	TGTGCCAGCAGTGGGGGCCTAGGGGTGAACATTCAGTACTTC	CASSGGLGVNIQYF
NA	TRBV9	NA	TRBJ2-7	14	TGTGCCACCACCCGAGCGAGAAACTCCTACGAGCAGTACTTC	CATTRARNSYEQYF
NA	TRBV28	NA	TRBJ2-5	13	TGTGCCAGCAGTTTAATCGGATATGGGGCCCAGTACTTC	CASSLIGYGAQYF
NA	TRBV9	NA	TRBJ2-7	15	TGTGCCAGCAGCGTAGCCACAGGGCGAGGGTACGAGCAGTACTTC	CASSVATGRGYEQYF
NA	TRBV7-9	NA	TRBJ1-5	14	TGTGCCAGCAGCCAACGGGGGGAGGGCCAGCCCCAGCATTTT	CASSQRGEGQPQHF
NA	TRBV28	TRBD2	TRBJ2-3	16	TGTGCCACACCTAGCGGGAGCATGAAACCCACAGATACGCAGTATTTT	CATPSGSMKPTDTQYF
NA	TRBV7-9	NA	TRBJ2-1	18	TGTGCCAGCAGCTTAGTAATCGGCGGAATAGCCCTTTACAATGAGCAGTTCTTC	CASSLVIGGIALYNEQFF
NA	TRBV6-5	TRBD2	TRBJ2-1	16	TGTGCCAGCAGTTTGGGACTACCTAGCTCCTACAATGAGCAGTTCTTC	CASSLGLPSSYNEQFF
NA	TRBV25-1	NA	TRBJ1-2	14	TGTGCCAGTCCACTTCGGGCCCTCTTTGGTGGCTACACCTTC	CASPLRALFGGYTF
NA	TRBV11-2	NA	TRBJ2-3	14	TGTGCCAGCAGCTTACCATCAGCCCCAGATACGCAGTATTTT	CASSLPSAPDTQYF
NA	TRBV11-2	TRBD2	TRBJ2-1	17	TGTGCCAGCAGCTGGACGACTAGCGGGAGCTCCTACAATGAGCAGTTCTTC	CASSWTTSGSSYNEQFF
NA	TRBV5-4	NA	TRBJ1-1	13	TGTGCCAGCAGCTTGACTGAGAACACTGAAGCTTTCTTT	CASSLTENTEAFF
NA	TRBV10-2	NA	TRBJ2-1	15	TGCGCCAGCAGTCAGTACAGGGTTACTTACAATGAGCAGTTCTTC	CASSQYRVTYNEQFF
NA	TRBV7-9	NA	TRBJ1-5	16	TGTGCCAGCAGCCCCCAAACAGGACATAGCAATCAGCCCCAGCATTTT	CASSPQTGHSNQPQHF
NA	TRBV19	NA	TRBJ1-1	13	TGTGCCAGTAGTATAGAGGGAGACACTGAAGCTTTCTTT	CASSIEGDTEAFF
NA	TRBV11-2	NA	TRBJ2-1	11	TGTGCCAGCAGCTTACTGGGCGAGCAGTTCTTC	CASSLLGEQFF
NA	TRBV2	TRBD2	TRBJ2-7	17	TGTGCCAGCAGTGGGCTTGGGGGGGACGTATACACCTACGAGCAGTACTTC	CASSGLGGDVYTYEQYF